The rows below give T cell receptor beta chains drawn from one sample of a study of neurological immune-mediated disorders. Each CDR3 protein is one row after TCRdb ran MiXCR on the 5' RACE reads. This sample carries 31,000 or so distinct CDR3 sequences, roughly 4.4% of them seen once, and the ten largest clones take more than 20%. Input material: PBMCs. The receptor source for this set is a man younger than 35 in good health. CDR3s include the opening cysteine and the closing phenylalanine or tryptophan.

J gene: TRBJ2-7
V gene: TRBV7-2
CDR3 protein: CASSTLGRGQREQYF

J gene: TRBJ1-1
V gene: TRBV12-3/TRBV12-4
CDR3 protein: CASSFTEGTEAFF

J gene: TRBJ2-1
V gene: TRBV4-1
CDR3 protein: CASSLTPLAYNEQFF

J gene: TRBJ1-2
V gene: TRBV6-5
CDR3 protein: CASSLTGTQTNYGYTF

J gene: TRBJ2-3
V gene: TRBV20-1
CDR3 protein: CSAILAGGLSTDTQYF

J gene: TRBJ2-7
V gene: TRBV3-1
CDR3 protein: CASRLAGVDEQYF

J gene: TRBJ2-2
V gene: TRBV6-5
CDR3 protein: CASRQTNTGELFF

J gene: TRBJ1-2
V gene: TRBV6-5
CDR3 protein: CASSYSRLHREPVNYGYTF

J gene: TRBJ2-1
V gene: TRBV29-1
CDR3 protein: CSVVTGTENEQFF

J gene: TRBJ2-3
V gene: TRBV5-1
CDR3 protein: CASSSAGATSTDTQYF

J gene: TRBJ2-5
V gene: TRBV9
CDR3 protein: CASSVGGRQETQYF

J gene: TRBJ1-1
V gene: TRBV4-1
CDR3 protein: CASSQDRQTEMNTEAFF

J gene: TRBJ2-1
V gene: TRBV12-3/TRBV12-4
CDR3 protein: CASRADSYNEQFF

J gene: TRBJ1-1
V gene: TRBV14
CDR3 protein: CASSEQGGMNTEAFF

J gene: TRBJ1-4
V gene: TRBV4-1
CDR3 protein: CASSGDRGGDEKLFF

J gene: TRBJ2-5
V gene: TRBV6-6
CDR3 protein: CASSKRGVQETQYF

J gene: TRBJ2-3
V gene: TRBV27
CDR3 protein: CASSFGRSTDTQYF

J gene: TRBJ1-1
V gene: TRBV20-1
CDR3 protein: CSAGTAEAFF

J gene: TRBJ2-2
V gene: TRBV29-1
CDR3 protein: CSVDALNTGELFF

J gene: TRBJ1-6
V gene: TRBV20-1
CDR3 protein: CSARDPWENSPLHF

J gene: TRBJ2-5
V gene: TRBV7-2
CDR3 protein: CASSASGTKETQYF

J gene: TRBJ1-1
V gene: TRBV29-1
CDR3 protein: CSFAQGAVTEAFF

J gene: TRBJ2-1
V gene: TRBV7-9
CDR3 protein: CASSLIGGLADLGNEQFF

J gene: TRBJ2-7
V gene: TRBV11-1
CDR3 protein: CASSLRTDRKVGSYEQYF

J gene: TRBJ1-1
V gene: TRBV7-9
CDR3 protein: CASRISDTEAFF

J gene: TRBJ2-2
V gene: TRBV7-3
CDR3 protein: CASSLKPLGGAGELFF

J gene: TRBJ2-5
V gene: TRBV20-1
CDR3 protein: CSARDGTSGIEETQYF

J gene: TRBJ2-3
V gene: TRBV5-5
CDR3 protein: CASSLRPGGTDTQYF

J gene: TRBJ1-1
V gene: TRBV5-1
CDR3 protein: CASHRSDQRNTEAFF

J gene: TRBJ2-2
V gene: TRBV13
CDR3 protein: CASSAQTGTFTGELFF

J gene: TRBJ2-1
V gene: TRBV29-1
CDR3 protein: CSVEDPTATPLWEQFF